Listed here are 20 T cell receptor beta chains from one sample, sequenced in a study of memory CD4+ T cells and cytomegalovirus serostatus. Single viable CD3+CD4+CD8-CD45RO+ cells were sorted as the memory CD4+ T cells. The table came from immunoSEQ multiplex PCR; TCRdb's copy has only in-frame clones and leaves some out. The top ten clones hold more than 0.75% of a sample with about 57,000 clones, around 79% of them seen once. Sample: memory CD4+ T cells from blood. The receptors stem from an adult in good health and CMV-seronegative.

The chain recombines TRBV21-1 with TRBJ2-7; the tabulated D call, TRBD2, remains unverified against the DNA. TRBV21-1 is shown as a pseudogene. The length of the CDR3 is 14 residues. CDR3 nucleotide sequence: TGTGCCAGCAGCAAAAGTCTAGCTGGCTACGAGCAGTACTTC. Amino acids: CASSKSLAGYEQYF.

V and J are TRBV2 and TRBJ2-1, with 10 bases aligning to TRBD1. Per germline, CDR1 SNHLY and CDR2 FYNNEI. The length of the CDR3 is 15 residues. The ends lost 6 bases at V and 10 bases at J; junction bases unmatched: 12. The DNA of the CDR3 is TGTGCCAGCAGGGCCCGGGACAGGGGTATAGGCGAGCAGTTCTTC. This sequence encodes CASRARDRGIGEQFF.

V usage is TRBV28 and J usage is TRBJ2-1; 10 nucleotides match TRBD1. V trimming: 4 bases; J trimming: 4 bases; junction bases outside the gene matches: 4. The V gene's germline CDR1 is MDHEN and CDR2 SYDVKM. The CDR3 consists of 15 residues. CDR3 coding DNA: TGTGCCAGCAGTTCTGGGACAGGGGATTACAATGAGCAGTTCTTC. It yields the protein CASSSGTGDYNEQFF.

The chain is built from TRBV7-2 and TRBJ2-7; 9 bases match TRBD1. Germline-derived CDR1 and CDR2 are SGHTA and FQGNSA. Germline trimming cut 5 bases from V and 2 bases from J; bases unmatched to any gene: 4. The CDR3 covers 14 residues. The CDR3 sequence: CASSTRQGAYEQYF. The CDR3 DNA follows: TGTGCCAGCAGCACTCGACAGGGGGCCTACGAGCAGTACTTC.

This clone was observed a single time. The genes are TRBV6-6 and TRBJ1-1; D perhaps matches TRBD1 (6 bases). Germline CDR1 MNHNY, CDR2 SVGAGI (reference sequence). The CDR3 is 14 residues long. The V end was cut by 7 bases, the J end by 0 bases, with 12 bases between. CDR3 sequence reads: CASTAQGLNTEAFF. DNA of the CDR3: TGTGCCAGCACCGCACAGGGATTGAACACTGAAGCTTTCTTT.

In its sample, this clone was seen a few times. J is TRBJ2-1 and V is TRBV11-2; D possibly corresponds to TRBD1 (5 bases). Per germline, CDR1 SGHAT and CDR2 FQNNGV. The length of the CDR3 is 15 residues. V gave up 3 bases and J gave up 0 bases, with 9 bases separating them. The CDR3 DNA reads as TGTGCCAGCAGCTTCAGGGTTACCTCCTACAATGAGCAGTTCTTC. This gives the protein CASSFRVTSYNEQFF. The whole variable domain, filled in from reference TRBV11-2 and TRBJ2-1, reads EAGVAQSPRYKIIEKRQSVAFWCNPISGHATLYWYQQILGQGPKLLIQFQNNGVVDDSQLPKDRFSAERLKGVDSTLKIQPAKLEDSAVYLCASSFRVTSYNEQFFGPGTRLTVL.

This clone was recorded once. The rearrangement uses TRBV9 and TRBJ1-2, with D hard to call. Germline CDR1 is SGDLS and CDR2 is YYNGEE. CDR3 length equals 14 residues. V lost 4 bases and J lost 3, with 13 bases in between. The CDR3 region is CASSPIRSYYGYTF. The CDR3 bases are TGTGCCAGCAGCCCCATAAGGAGTTACTATGGCTACACCTTC.

V is TRBV7-8 and J is TRBJ1-5, with 11 bases aligning to TRBD1. Germline CDR1 reads SGHVS; CDR2 reads FQNEAQ. This CDR3 is 16 amino acids long. J lost 6 bases, V lost 5 bases, and 9 bases had no gene match. The CDR3 loop is CASSHNRDRGSQPQHF. The CDR3 coding sequence is TGTGCCAGCAGCCACAACCGGGACAGGGGGAGTCAGCCCCAGCATTTT.

This clone has only one observation. The chain has TRBV27 and TRBJ2-3; D is perhaps TRBD2 (6 bases). V lost 4 bases to trimming and J lost 1 base, with 18 bases between them. The CDR3 sequence is 17 residues long. Per the germline V gene, CDR1 is MNHEY and CDR2 is SMNVEV (reference sequence). The CDR3 here is CASSSRGTPEGTDTQYF. The CDR3 DNA reads as TGTGCCAGCAGTTCACGCGGGACCCCGGAGGGCACAGATACGCAGTATTTT.

V gene TRBV6-1 combines with J gene TRBJ1-1, with 7 positions matching TRBD1. After removal of 6 bases from V and 3 bases from J, the junction contained 4 bases not matched to a gene. The CDR3 length is 13 residues. The germline V gene encodes CDR1 MNHNS and CDR2 SASEGT. In nucleotides, the CDR3 is TGTGCCAGCAGAAACAGGGGATACACTGAAGCTTTCTTT. It encodes CASRNRGYTEAFF.

The chain employs TRBV5-1 and TRBJ2-7; D ambiguous. The CDR3 runs 14 residues. Germline V gene data show CDR1 as SGHRS and CDR2 as YFSETQ. The V and J ends lost 1 base and 0 bases respectively, with 8 bases between them. This CDR3 is CASSLLGNSYEQYF. The CDR3, as DNA: TGCGCCAGCAGCTTGTTGGGTAACTCCTACGAGCAGTACTTC.

This clone was observed a single time. The chain has TRBV11-2 and TRBJ2-7; no clear D gene. Germline V lookup: CDR1 SGHAT, CDR2 FQNNGV. The V end lost 2 bases, the J end lost 6 bases, and 8 bases lay between the germline ends. The CDR3 loop spans 12 amino acids. The CDR3 here is CASSLSHSEQYF. The CDR3 DNA reads as TGTGCCAGCAGCTTAAGTCACTCCGAGCAGTACTTC.

The sample holds a few counts of this clone. The V gene is TRBV6-5, the J gene TRBJ2-5, with 9 bases aligning to TRBD2. The CDR3 contains 14 residues. V was clipped by 6 bases and J by 3 bases; unmatched bases: 5. Germline V gives CDR1 MNHEY, CDR2 SVGAGI. CDR3: CASSGLAGKETQYF. Written as DNA, the CDR3 is TGTGCCAGCAGCGGGCTAGCGGGGAAAGAGACCCAGTACTTC.

The chain uses TRBV7-9 and TRBJ2-2; D gene ambiguous. CDR3 length: 15 amino acids. The V end was cut by 3 bases, the J end by 6 bases, with 14 bases between. The germline CDR1 and CDR2 sequences are SEHNR and FQNEAQ (reference sequence). The CDR3 DNA is TGTGCCAGCAGCTTTGGTCCTTTGGCCGCCGGGGAGCTGTTTTTT. This gives the protein CASSFGPLAAGELFF.

CDR3 in amino acids: CASSLSKLVATNEKLFF. CDR3 nucleotide sequence: TGTGCCAGCAGTTTAAGTAAACTCGTTGCAACTAATGAAAAACTGTTTTTT. The chain joins TRBV28 to TRBJ1-4; no definite D call. This CDR3 spans 17 amino acids. Between the trimmed V and J ends, which lost 2 bases and 0 bases, there was a span of 13 bases. The germline gives CDR1 MDHEN, CDR2 SYDVKM.

This clone is labeled medium-sized. The chain carries TRBV10-2 and TRBJ2-1, with unresolved D. Germline assignment: CDR1 WSHSY and CDR2 SAAADI. V was trimmed by 3 bases and J by 4 bases, leaving 7 bases between them. The CDR3 covers 13 residues. CDR3 DNA sequence: TGCGCCAGCAGTGAACCTGCGTACAATGAGCAGTTCTTC. Translating it yields CASSEPAYNEQFF.

The gene calls are TRBV11-2 and TRBJ2-5, with D perhaps TRBD1 (5 bases). This CDR3 has 16 amino acids. Germline CDR1 SGHAT, CDR2 FQNNGV. With 0 bases removed from V and 5 bases from J, the gap between germline ends came to 16 bases. CDR3 coding DNA: TGTGCCAGCAGCTTAGATCTGGGCAGACCAGGGGAGACCCAGTACTTC. It codes for CASSLDLGRPGETQYF.

The sample holds a few counts of this clone. The gene calls are TRBV6-1 and TRBJ1-2; 7 nucleotides line up with TRBD1. The CDR3 has 15 amino acids. With V trimmed by 1 base and J by 3 bases, 5 bases remained unmatched. The V gene's germline CDR1 is MNHNS and CDR2 SASEGT. The CDR3 sequence is CASSEGVGGYYGYTF. The CDR3 DNA reads as TGTGCCAGCAGTGAAGGTGTAGGGGGCTACTATGGCTACACCTTC.

The chain is built from TRBV4-1 and TRBJ2-7; the D gene is possibly TRBD2 (5 bases). The ends were cut back, 6 bases at V and 3 bases at J, with 21 bases in the middle. The germline CDR1 and CDR2 sequences are MGHRA and YSYEKL. The CDR3 runs 16 residues. As DNA, the CDR3 is TGCGCCAGCAGGGCCTCGGAGGCTAACGGGGACTACGAGCAGTACTTC. It specifies CASRASEANGDYEQYF.

This sequence joins TRBV15 and TRBJ2-5, with TRBD2 matching over 8 bases. V was clipped by 0 bases and J by 5 bases; unmatched bases: 11. This CDR3 has 17 amino acids. Germline lookup yields CDR1 LNHNV and CDR2 YYDKDF (reference sequence). The CDR3 loop is CATSRDWAGGGEETQYF. The CDR3 DNA reads as TGTGCCACCAGCAGAGATTGGGCGGGAGGAGGTGAGGAGACCCAGTACTTC.